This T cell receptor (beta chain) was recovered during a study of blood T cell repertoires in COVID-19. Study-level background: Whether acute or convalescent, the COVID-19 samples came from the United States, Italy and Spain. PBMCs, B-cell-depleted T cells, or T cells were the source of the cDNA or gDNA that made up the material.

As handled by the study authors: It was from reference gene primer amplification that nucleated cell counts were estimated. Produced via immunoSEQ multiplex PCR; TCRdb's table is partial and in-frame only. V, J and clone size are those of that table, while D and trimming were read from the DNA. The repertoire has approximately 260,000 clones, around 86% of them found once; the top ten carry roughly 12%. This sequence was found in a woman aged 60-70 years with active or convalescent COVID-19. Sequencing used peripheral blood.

CDR3 in amino acids: CASSPSNTGELFF. The CDR3 region has the DNA TGCGCCAGCAGCCCGTCTAACACCGGGGAGCTGTTTTTT. The genes are TRBV4-3 and TRBJ2-2; D remains ambiguous. The CDR3 is 13 amino acids. Germline V lookup: CDR1 LGHNA, CDR2 YSLEER. Trimming stripped 4 bases from V and 2 bases from J, with 5 bases between.